Reported below is one T cell receptor (beta chain). Its antigen is undetermined. This entry comes from a study of CD8 T cells in Susac syndrome. General study results and limits: The study acknowledged a relatively small number of individuals in its TCR sequencing and HLA analysis.

Negative isolation was used for CD8+ and CD4+ T cells and FACS enrichment for TEMRA cells. Reverse transcription of about 0.5 to 1 ug RNA was carried out with random hexamers. An immunoSEQ multiplex PCR amplified TCR beta CDR3 over 54 Vbeta and 13 Jbeta. TCRdb redid the calling of the immunoSEQ multiplex PCR reads with MiXCR, one entry per CDR3 protein. The table lists approximately 120,000 distinct CDR3 sequences, around 94% of them singletons. Germline CDR1 and CDR2: SQVTM and ANQGSEA. The CDR3 is 13 amino acids. V was shortened by 3 bases and J by 3 bases, with 11 bases between the two germline ends.

This receptor was taken from a human donor in good health. The J gene is TRBJ1-1, the V gene TRBV29-1, with D unresolved. Sample: CD4+ T cells from PBMCs. CDR3 sequence (DNA): TGCAGCGTTGAGACCGCCGAGGACACTGAAGCTTTCTTT. This translates into CSVETAEDTEAFF. The whole variable domain, remainder taken from reference TRBV29-1 and TRBJ1-1, is SAVISQKPSRDICQRGTSLTIQCQVDSQVTMMFWYRQQPGQSLTLIATANQGSEATYESGFVIDKFPISRPNLTFSTLTVSNMSPEDSSIYLCSVETAEDTEAFFGQGTRLTVV.